These 32 T cell receptor beta chains came from one sample sequenced in a study of CD8 T cells in ankylosing spondylitis. TCRdb re-analysed the 5' RACE reads in MiXCR, keeping a single row per CDR3 protein. Of roughly 97,000 distinct CDR3 sequences detected, roughly 8.3% appear once; the ten largest clones hold nearly 10%. The sequencing input was blood, either unsorted or a sorted T cell fraction (not recorded which). Every receptor here comes from a male donor with ankylosing spondylitis or in good health (not recorded which).

As DNA, the CDR3 is TGCGCCAGCAGTGGACTACCCGGCACCGGGGAGCTGTTTTTT. Its translation: CASSGLPGTGELFF. This chain uses TRBV10-2 with TRBJ2-2, with a tentative D call TRBD2 (5 bases). Germline CDR1 and CDR2: WSHSY and SAAADI. This CDR3 is built from 14 residues. V was cut by 4 bases and J by 4 bases, with 10 bases left in between.

There are many counts of this clonotype. This chain connects TRBV12-3 or TRBV12-4 to TRBJ2-7; 12 bases line up with TRBD2. This CDR3 is 15 amino acids long. The ends lost 5 bases at V and 4 bases at J; junction bases unmatched: 6. For the CDR3, the DNA is TGTGCCAGCAGTCCGACTAGCGGGGGAATGTACGAGCAGTACTTC. Its translation: CASSPTSGGMYEQYF.

In this sample, this clonotype turned up many times. The chain links TRBV11-2 to TRBJ1-5; possible D gene TRBD1, 6 bases. This CDR3 has 15 amino acids. The V end lost 4 bases, the J end lost 0 bases, and 10 bases lay between the germline ends. Germline lookup yields CDR1 SGHAT and CDR2 FQNNGV. Here the CDR3 DNA reads TGTGCCAGCAGCTCGGACAGATATAGCAATCAGCCCCAGCATTTT. Protein product: CASSSDRYSNQPQHF.

In this sample, this clonotype turned up many times. V is TRBV4-2 and J is TRBJ2-5; possibly TRBD2 for D (5 bases). V was pared by 0 bases and J by 5 bases, with 7 bases between. Germline CDR1 reads LGHNA; CDR2 reads YNFKEQ. This CDR3 is built from 13 residues. DNA of the CDR3: TGTGCCAGCAGCCAAGATCCGGGGGAGACCCAGTACTTC. This sequence encodes CASSQDPGETQYF.

A few counts support this clonotype. The V gene is TRBV18, the J gene TRBJ1-1; no reliable D call. From germline, CDR1 is KGHSH and CDR2 LQKENI. Trimming removed 8 bases from V and 10 bases from J, with 26 bases in between. There are 15 residues in the CDR3. The CDR3 sequence: CASTPFNPADGGAFF. Here the CDR3 DNA reads TGTGCCAGCACCCCGTTTAATCCAGCCGACGGTGGAGCTTTCTTT.

Worth noting for this clonotype: One end of the junction varies from germline; a read error may be responsible. The V call is TRBV6-1, the J call TRBJ1-2, with D maybe TRBD1 (5 bases). Germline assignment: CDR1 MNHNS and CDR2 SASEGT. The CDR3 sequence is 15 residues long. The CDR3 reads CASSRRQPRSNGHTF. The CDR3 nucleotides read TGTGCCAGCAGTCGTCGACAGCCCCGGTCGAATGGCCACACCTTC.

The genes are TRBV19 and TRBJ2-7, with 8 bases identical to TRBD1. V was clipped by 5 bases and J by 3 bases; unmatched bases: 9. The CDR3 sequence is 15 residues long. Germline V gene data show CDR1 as LNHDA and CDR2 as SQIVND (reference sequence). This CDR3 reads CASSWTGTGSYEQYF. The CDR3 DNA reads as TGTGCCAGTAGTTGGACCGGGACAGGTAGCTACGAGCAGTACTTC.

The rearrangement uses TRBV10-2 and TRBJ2-7; tentative D call: TRBD2 (5 bases). Trimming shortened V by 2 bases and J by 3 bases, and 14 bases separated the two germline ends. Germline CDR1 is WSHSY and CDR2 is SAAADI. The CDR3 spans 15 residues. The CDR3 here is CASSEAGFGGYEQYF. The DNA of the CDR3 is TGCGCCAGCAGTGAGGCTGGCTTTGGAGGCTACGAGCAGTACTTC.

This clonotype was picked up many times. The CDR3 protein is CASSSWTGIAYNEQFF. The CDR3 DNA sequence: TGTGCCAGCAGCTCTTGGACAGGGATCGCCTACAATGAGCAGTTCTTC. V is TRBV12-3 or TRBV12-4 and J is TRBJ2-1; 8 nucleotides match TRBD1. V gave up 6 bases and J gave up 2 bases; unmatched junction bases: 9. The CDR3 runs to 16 residues.

This clonotype was counted ten times or more. The chain combines TRBV20-1 with TRBJ2-3, with 9 nucleotides matching TRBD1. This CDR3 region has 16 residues. Germline CDR1 is DFQATT and CDR2 is SNEGSKA (reference sequence). The ends lost 5 bases at V and 0 bases at J; junction bases unmatched: 9. The CDR3 DNA reads TGCAGTGCTTCAAACAGGGGGCTCGATAGCACAGATACGCAGTATTTT. This translates into CSASNRGLDSTDTQYF.

The V and J genes are TRBV5-6 and TRBJ1-4; D uncertain. Looked up from germline, CDR1 is SGHDT and CDR2 is YYEEEE. V was trimmed by 4 bases and J by 4 bases, leaving 11 bases between them. The CDR3 is made up of 14 amino acids. DNA of the CDR3: TGTGCCAGCAGCCCCGGGCCAGATAATGAAAAACTGTTTTTT. It yields the protein CASSPGPDNEKLFF.

This clonotype was found a few times. J is TRBJ2-4 and V is TRBV7-9; no clear D gene. Germline V lookup: CDR1 SEHNR, CDR2 FQNEAQ (reference sequence). V was clipped by 5 bases and J by 8 bases, with 16 bases between them. The CDR3 consists of 14 residues. The CDR3 bases are TGTGCCAGCAGCCCCACCGCGACTGCGGACATTCAGTACTTC. Translating it yields CASSPTATADIQYF.

This clonotype appeared many times. The V gene is TRBV14, the J gene TRBJ1-6; the D is unclear. The length of the CDR3 is 15 residues. V lost 0 bases and J 2 bases, leaving 5 bases between the germline ends. The germline CDR1 and CDR2 sequences are SGHDN and FVKESK. Here the CDR3 reads CASSQDYTYNSPLHF. CDR3 coding DNA: TGTGCCAGCAGCCAAGATTACACCTATAATTCACCCCTCCACTTT.

This clonotype has at least ten counts. CDR3 sequence reads: CASSLRDRDYGYTF. The CDR3 nucleotides read TGTGCCAGCAGCCTCCGGGACAGGGATTATGGCTACACCTTC. This chain joins TRBV4-2 and TRBJ1-2; 9 bases are a match to TRBD1. This CDR3 spans 14 amino acids. Germline lookup yields CDR1 LGHNA and CDR2 YNFKEQ. Trimming at V came to 4 bases and at J to 5 bases, leaving 5 bases not matched to a gene.

This clonotype was picked up many times. The rearrangement joins TRBV20-1 to TRBJ2-7, with 10 positions matching TRBD2. The ends lost 3 bases at V and 6 bases at J; junction bases unmatched: 8. The CDR3 sequence is 14 residues long. The V gene's germline CDR1 is DFQATT and CDR2 SNEGSKA (reference sequence). CDR3 coding DNA: TGCAGTGCTAGTACCCAGCGGGAGGGCTCCGAGCAGTACTTC. This gives the protein CSASTQREGSEQYF.

This clonotype was recorded at least ten times. The chain has TRBV10-3 and TRBJ2-2; D is unclear. Trimming took 11 bases from V and 3 from J, leaving 10 bases between them. The germline CDR1 and CDR2 sequences are ENHRY and SYGVKD. This CDR3 is 12 amino acids long. The CDR3 region has the DNA TGTGCCTCTGCCCCTGACACCGGGGAGCTGTTTTTT. Translation gives CASAPDTGELFF.

Regarding this clonotype: This clone may be a read error of a much larger clone one base away. The J gene is TRBJ1-2, the V gene TRBV2; TRBD1 is a possible D gene (6 bases). The CDR3 is made up of 12 amino acids. CDR1 is SNHLY and CDR2 is FYNNEI in the germline V gene. Trimming cost V 8 bases and J 4 bases, with 11 bases left between them. The CDR3 here is CASRTVVYGYTF. DNA for the CDR3: TGTGCCAGCCGGACAGTCGTCTATGGCTACACCTTC.

This clonotype has ten or more counts. This chain joins TRBV30 and TRBJ1-1; no firm D call. This CDR3 region has 10 residues. With 4 bases removed from V and 10 bases from J, the gap between germline ends came to 10 bases. Germline V gene data show CDR1 as GTSNPN and CDR2 as SVGIG (reference sequence). CDR3 residues: CAWNDGSAFF. DNA for the CDR3: TGTGCCTGGAACGATGGGTCAGCTTTCTTT.

In its sample, this clonotype was seen many times. This chain joins TRBV12-3 or TRBV12-4 and TRBJ1-1, with D possibly TRBD1 on 5 matching bases. This CDR3 contains 14 residues. Trimming shortened V by 10 bases and J by 0 bases, and 15 bases separated the two germline ends. CDR3 DNA sequence: TGTGCCACCCAGACAGTACTGATGAACACTGAAGCTTTCTTT. It is translated as CATQTVLMNTEAFF.

Comments on this clonotype: A read error is possible here, since a much larger clone lies one base away. The chain combines TRBV27 with TRBJ2-2; 7 positions match TRBD1. This CDR3 region has 13 residues. Germline lookup yields CDR1 MNHEY and CDR2 SMNVEV (reference sequence). CDR3 nucleotide sequence: TGTGCCGGCAGTTTTCAGGGGGCCGGGGAGCTGTTTTTT. Amino acid sequence: CAGSFQGAGELFF.

This clonotype has at least ten counts. V gene TRBV7-2 combines with J gene TRBJ2-1; the match to TRBD2 covers 7 bases. The V gene's germline CDR1 is SGHTA and CDR2 FQGNSA. Trimming took 5 bases from V and 5 from J; bases not matched to a gene: 6. This CDR3 contains 14 residues. The CDR3 sequence: CASSPLGLDNEQFF. CDR3 coding DNA: TGTGCCAGCAGCCCCCTCGGACTAGACAATGAGCAGTTCTTC.

This clonotype has a count of ten or more. The gene calls are TRBV27 and TRBJ2-1; D uncertain. The CDR3 is made up of 17 amino acids. V was shortened by 5 bases and J by 3 bases, with 20 bases between the two germline ends. Germline V gene lookup returns CDR1 MNHEY and CDR2 SMNVEV (reference sequence). DNA of the CDR3: TGTGCCAGCAGTCCCTTGTGGGTGGGTCGTGGCTACAATGAGCAGTTCTTC. It specifies CASSPLWVGRGYNEQFF.

The chain recombines TRBV11-2 with TRBJ1-4; D not certain. The germline V gene has CDR1 SGHAT and CDR2 FQNNGV. There are 13 residues in the CDR3. The germline V and J ends were trimmed by 1 base and 8 bases, with 8 bases remaining between them. CDR3 sequence reads: CASSLGPGEKLFF. For the CDR3, the DNA is TGTGCCAGCAGCTTAGGTCCGGGGGAAAAACTGTTTTTT.

Ten or more counts support this clonotype. The gene calls are TRBV14 and TRBJ1-4; a possible D gene is TRBD1 (6 bases). Trimming took 5 bases from V and 5 from J, leaving 15 bases between them. The CDR3 is 15 residues long. CDR1 SGHDN and CDR2 FVKESK come from the germline V gene. For the CDR3, the DNA is TGTGCCAGCAGCTTAAGAGGAACAGGGAATGAAAAACTGTTTTTT. Protein product: CASSLRGTGNEKLFF.

This sequence joins TRBV7-2 and TRBJ2-7; the D gene is possibly TRBD1 (5 bases). Germline lookup yields CDR1 SGHTA and CDR2 FQGNSA. The CDR3 is 15 amino acids. The germline V and J ends were trimmed by 3 bases and 0 bases, with 12 bases remaining between them. CDR3 protein: CASSLDHGASYEQYF. For the CDR3, the DNA is TGTGCCAGCAGCTTGGATCATGGGGCCTCCTACGAGCAGTACTTC. The entire variable domain, with the rest obtained from reference TRBV7-2 and TRBJ2-7, is as follows: GAGVSQSPSNKVTEKGKDVELRCDPISGHTALYWYRQSLGQGLEFLIYFQGNSAPDKSGLPSDRFSAERTGGSVSTLTIQRTQQEDSAVYLCASSLDHGASYEQYFGPGTRLTVT.

This clonotype came up a few times. The chain couples TRBV4-1 to TRBJ1-1, with TRBD1 as a possible D gene (5 bases). The CDR3 has 14 residues. Trimming pared 3 bases from V and 0 bases from J, leaving 8 bases between. From germline, CDR1 is MGHRA and CDR2 YSYEKL. The CDR3 DNA reads TGCGCCAGCAGCCACCTGACAGTGAACACTGAAGCTTTCTTT. Its protein product is CASSHLTVNTEAFF.

This clonotype was observed at least ten times. The rearrangement uses TRBV5-1 and TRBJ1-6; 7 nucleotides align to TRBD1. The CDR3 is 15 amino acids. Looked up from germline, CDR1 is SGHRS and CDR2 is YFSETQ. After removal of 0 bases from V and 8 bases from J, the junction contained 5 bases not matched to a gene. The CDR3 DNA reads as TGCGCCAGCAGCTTGGCCGGGACAGTTGATTCACCCCTCCACTTT. This gives the protein CASSLAGTVDSPLHF.

The chain recombines TRBV29-1 with TRBJ1-1; D ambiguous. Germline V gene sequence: CDR1 SQVTM, CDR2 ANQGSEA. CDR3 size: 12 residues. Trimming cost V 4 bases and J 1 base, with 7 bases left between them. The CDR3 is CSVGWANTEAFF. The CDR3 DNA is TGCAGCGTTGGGTGGGCGAACACTGAAGCTTTCTTT.

The rearrangement joins TRBV20-1 to TRBJ2-7, with 8 nucleotides matching TRBD2. The CDR3 totals 18 residues. V gave up 6 bases and J gave up 4 bases; unmatched junction bases: 23. The germline gives CDR1 DFQATT, CDR2 SNEGSKA (reference sequence). The CDR3 reads CSAQAPGLAGTRGYEQYF. The CDR3 DNA reads as TGCAGTGCCCAGGCTCCGGGCTTAGCGGGGACAAGGGGTTACGAGCAGTACTTC.

This clonotype was seen repeatedly, ten times or more. The rearrangement joins TRBV3-1 to TRBJ2-1; D might be TRBD1 (6 bases). The CDR3 is 14 residues long. The germline V gene encodes CDR1 LGHDT and CDR2 YNNKEL (reference sequence). V was pared by 4 bases and J by 4 bases, with 11 bases between. CDR3 amino acids: CASSLRQEYNEQFF. CDR3 DNA: TGTGCCAGCAGCCTCCGACAGGAATACAATGAGCAGTTCTTC.

This clonotype appeared many times. V gene TRBV12-3 or TRBV12-4 combines with J gene TRBJ1-5, with D hard to call. The CDR3 runs to 12 residues. V was pared by 5 bases and J by 3 bases, with 5 bases between. The CDR3 nucleotides are TGTGCCAGCAGTACTGTCAATCAGCCCCAGCATTTT. This translates into CASSTVNQPQHF.

This clonotype occurred many times. V and J are TRBV20-1 and TRBJ1-3, with a tentative D call TRBD1 (5 bases). From germline, CDR1 is DFQATT and CDR2 SNEGSKA (reference sequence). CDR3 length: 15 amino acids. Trimming took off 3 bases at V and 2 bases at J, with 14 bases between the two ends. CDR3 region: CSASRAGGTGNTIYF. DNA of the CDR3: TGCAGTGCTAGTCGGGCCGGGGGAACTGGAAACACCATATATTTT.